The following is a T cell receptor beta chain sequence with its context. Everyone who took part was about 18 to 90 years old, and they came from about two dozen US areas. Cohorts were based on clinical histories the participants reported. Either two negative PCRs, clearance, or symptom resolution qualified Cohort 3 donors as recovered. With V trimmed by 0 bases and J by 0 bases, 6 bases remained unmatched. Germline CDR1 is SGHTA and CDR2 is FQGTGA. The length of the CDR3 is 17 residues. The data are from a study of blood T cell repertoires in COVID-19. Authors' methods: Amplification with reference gene primers provided the estimates of nucleated cell counts. The protocol was immunoSEQ multiplex PCR, while the TCRdb copy is restricted to in-frame clones and leaves out a portion. For V, J and clone size, that table is used; D and trimming come from the DNA. This repertoire shows some 400,000 clones, around 89% found once; its top ten account for 0.95% to 1.3%.

The V call is TRBV7-3, the J call TRBJ1-2, with TRBD1 identical over 8 bases. The sample taken for sequencing was PBMCs or T cells enriched from blood (not recorded which). The TCR sequence derives from a man younger than 45 who had recovered from COVID-19. CDR3 sequence: CASSLTAGTGANYGYTF. CDR3 in DNA: TGTGCCAGCAGCTTAACGGCCGGGACAGGAGCTAACTATGGCTACACCTTC.